The present entry profiles one T cell receptor (beta chain) with its context. The antigen it binds to is not known. Base qualities are not at hand, and no much larger clone is one base apart. According to the germline V gene, CDR1 reads SGHTA and CDR2 reads FQGNSA. The CDR3 sequence holds 14 residues, the cysteine and phenylalanine included. Of the read, only the CDR3 DNA is kept; its 42 bases are in frame from base 1. V is pared back by 1 base and J by 1 base, with 7 bases lying between the germline termini. The source of the sample is a study of early T cells in non-severe SARS-CoV-2 infection (dated by TCRdb to the early 2020s). In terms of the full investigation: Bulk RNA from unsorted whole blood was used for TCR sequencing, so alpha and beta chains could not be paired.

On the study overall, not on this receptor specifically: VDJdb matching was skewed toward anti-spike CD8 responses, so virus-specific expansions were likely underestimated and private and CD4 specificities were missed.

Receptor amplification or capture employed 5' RACE. TCRdb shows the sequencer as NextSeq 500. To correct for sequencing error and PCR bias, the TCR library protocol tagged individual cDNA molecules with unique molecular identifiers. Sequencing covered both TCR alpha and beta chains, and within each sample the abundances of alpha and beta sequences were tightly co-correlated. In the source study's methods: Decombinator V4 was used to annotate the V gene, J gene and CDR3 of the TCR sequences. TCRs were defined as expanded if a significant change between any two time points was detected under a Poisson model with p below 0.0001. Abundances of TCRs were expressed as counts per million after normalisation to the total number of TCRs sequenced in each sample. TRAV1-2 paired with TRAJ12, TRAJ20 or TRAJ33 defined MAIT TCRs, while TRAV10 paired with TRAJ18 defined iNKT TCRs. VDJdb, accessed 1 November 2021, was searched for CMV, EBV and SARS-CoV-2 annotated TCRs, excluding TCRs annotated for multiple antigens. TCRdb reprocessed the public reads (quality trimming at Q25 with fastp, clone calling with MiXCR) and kept in-frame beta chains. CDR3 protein duplicates are merged, each entry listing the most common genes and DNA. TCRdb, not the original authors, processed these V and J calls. Recorded for this sample are tens of thousands of distinct CDR3 sequences; under 15% of them occurred a single time. Of the sample, about 4% is held by the ten largest clones.

The study was a case-control design nested within a healthcare worker cohort in London, UK, with weekly nasopharyngeal swab PCR tests and blood sampling. Healthcare workers were recruited during the week of the UK lockdown, between 23 and 31 March 2020, and followed weekly for up to 16 weeks. Sequenced sample: whole blood. The receptor was isolated from an adult who was a healthcare worker with PCR-confirmed SARS-CoV-2 infection or an uninfected control (not recorded which). Recombination joined TRBV7-2 with TRBJ2-5; the D gene assignment is ambiguous. The DNA reads as follows: TGTGCCAGCAGCTTAGAACCAACCCAAGAGACCCAGTACTTC. The resulting protein is CASSLEPTQETQYF. The entire variable domain, with the stretches around the CDR3 drawn from the reference TRBV7-2 and TRBJ2-5 proteins, is GAGVSQSPSNKVTEKGKDVELRCDPISGHTALYWYRQSLGQGLEFLIYFQGNSAPDKSGLPSDRFSAERTGGSVSTLTIQRTQQEDSAVYLCASSLEPTQETQYFGPGTRLLVL.